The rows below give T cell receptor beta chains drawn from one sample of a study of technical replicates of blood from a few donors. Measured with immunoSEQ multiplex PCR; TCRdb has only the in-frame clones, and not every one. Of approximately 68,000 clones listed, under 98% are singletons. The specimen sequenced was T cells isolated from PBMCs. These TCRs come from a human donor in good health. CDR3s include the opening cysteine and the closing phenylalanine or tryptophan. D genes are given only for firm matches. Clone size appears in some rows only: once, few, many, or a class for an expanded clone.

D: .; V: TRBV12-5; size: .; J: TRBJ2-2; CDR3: CASALIGANTGELFF; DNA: TGTGCTAGTGCCCTGATAGGGGCGAACACCGGGGAGCTGTTTTTT
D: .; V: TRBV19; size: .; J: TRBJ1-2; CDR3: CASSPGVYGYTF; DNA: TGTGCCAGTAGTCCGGGAGTCTATGGCTACACCTTC
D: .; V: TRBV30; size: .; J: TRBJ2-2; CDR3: CACSFPGELFF; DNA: TGTGCCTGCTCGTTCCCCGGGGAGCTGTTTTTT
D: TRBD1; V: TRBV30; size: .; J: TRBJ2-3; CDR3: CAWSRPRQGYTDTQYF; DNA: TGTGCCTGGAGTCGCCCGCGACAGGGGTACACAGATACGCAGTATTTT
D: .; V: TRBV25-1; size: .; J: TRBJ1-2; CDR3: CASSEYYRDHGYTF; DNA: TGTGCCAGCAGTGAATATTACAGGGATCATGGCTACACCTTC
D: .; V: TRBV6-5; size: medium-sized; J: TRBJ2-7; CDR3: CASRGGQNYEQYF; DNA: TGTGCCAGCAGAGGAGGACAGAACTACGAGCAGTACTTC
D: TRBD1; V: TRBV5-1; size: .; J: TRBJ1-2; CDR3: CASSVSGGAGRSYTF; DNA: TGCGCCAGCAGCGTATCAGGGGGCGCGGGTAGGAGCTACACCTTC
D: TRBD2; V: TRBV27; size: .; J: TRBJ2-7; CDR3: CASSLRTSRPYEQYF; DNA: TGTGCCAGCAGTCTAAGGACTAGCCGTCCCTACGAGCAGTACTTC
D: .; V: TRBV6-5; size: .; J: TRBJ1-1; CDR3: CASRGGIEAFF; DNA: TGTGCCAGCAGGGGGGGAATTGAAGCTTTCTTT
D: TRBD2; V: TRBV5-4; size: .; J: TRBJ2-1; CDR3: CASSLASGSSHEQFF; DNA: TGTGCCAGCAGCTTGGCCAGCGGGAGTTCCCATGAGCAGTTCTTC
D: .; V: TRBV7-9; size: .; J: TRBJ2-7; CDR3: CASSFGERNEQYF; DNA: TGTGCCAGCAGTTTTGGAGAAAGGAACGAGCAGTACTTC
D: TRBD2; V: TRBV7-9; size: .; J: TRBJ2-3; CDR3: CASSLAPGLAPGTDTQYF; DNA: TGTGCCAGCAGCTTAGCCCCGGGACTAGCTCCTGGCACAGATACGCAGTATTTT
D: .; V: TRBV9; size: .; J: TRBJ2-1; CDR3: CASSPGLYNEQFF; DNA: TGTGCCAGCAGCCCGGGACTCTATAATGAGCAGTTCTTC
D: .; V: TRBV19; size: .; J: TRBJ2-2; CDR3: CASIRTENTGELFF; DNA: TGTGCCAGTATAAGGACAGAGAACACCGGGGAGCTGTTTTTT
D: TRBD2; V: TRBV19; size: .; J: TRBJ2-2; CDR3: CASSIMTSGRWTAGELFF; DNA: TGTGCCAGTAGTATTATGACTAGCGGGAGATGGACCGCCGGGGAGCTGTTTTTT